A single sample gave rise to the 15 T cell receptor beta chains below, sequenced in a study of T cell repertoires in cytomegalovirus infection. Each CDR3 protein is one row after TCRdb ran MiXCR on the reads. The sample lists 450,000 to 600,000 distinct CDR3 sequences; 10% to 12% were seen once. Sequenced input: PBMCs. The receptors stem from a human donor in good health (CMV status not recorded). Some clones in this sample may be carry-over from other donors' samples.

This clonotype came up many times. The chain joins TRBV7-9 to TRBJ2-2; 7 bases fit TRBD2. This CDR3 contains 17 residues. V trimming: 5 bases; J trimming: 5 bases; junction bases outside the gene matches: 14. Germline CDR1 SEHNR, CDR2 FQNEAQ (reference sequence). The CDR3 region is CASSRRGKGGKTGELFF. As DNA, the CDR3 is TGTGCCAGCAGCCGAAGGGGCAAGGGAGGGAAGACCGGGGAGCTGTTTTTT.

The chain has TRBV18 and TRBJ2-7; 7 nucleotides agree with TRBD1. Germline V gene sequence: CDR1 KGHSH, CDR2 LQKENI. There are 14 residues in the CDR3. V gave up 5 bases and J gave up 0 bases; unmatched junction bases: 4. In nucleotides, the CDR3 is TGTGCCAGCTCAACGGACAGGAGCTCCTACGAGCAGTACTTC. Its protein is CASSTDRSSYEQYF.

This clonotype was detected ten times or more. CDR3 bases: TGTGCCAGCAGCCAAACACCGATTAACTATGGCTACACCTTC. As protein: CASSQTPINYGYTF. The V and J genes are TRBV7-9 and TRBJ1-2; D is unresolved. The V end lost 5 bases, the J end lost 1 base, and 11 bases lay between the germline ends. Germline CDR1 and CDR2: SEHNR and FQNEAQ (reference sequence). The CDR3 has 14 residues.

This clonotype was detected a few times. The chain joins TRBV2 to TRBJ2-5; no reliable D call. CDR3 length equals 13 residues. Trimming cost V 3 bases and J 1 base, with 6 bases left between them. Germline assignment: CDR1 SNHLY and CDR2 FYNNEI. The CDR3 here is CASSEDGQETQYF. The CDR3 DNA reads TGTGCCAGCAGTGAGGACGGCCAAGAGACCCAGTACTTC.

In this sample, this clonotype turned up a few times. The chain couples TRBV6-5 to TRBJ1-1; no firm D call. V lost 1 base to trimming and J lost 1 base, with 13 bases between them. Germline lookup yields CDR1 MNHEY and CDR2 SVGAGI. This CDR3 comprises 16 residues. This CDR3 reads CASSYLNSLPNTEAFF. The CDR3 bases are TGTGCCAGCAGTTACTTGAACAGCCTCCCGAACACTGAAGCTTTCTTT.

The J gene is TRBJ1-2, the V gene TRBV6-6; TRBD1 agrees at 8 bases. The CDR3 runs to 16 residues. Germline CDR1 is MNHNY and CDR2 is SVGAGI (reference sequence). The trim removed 2 bases at V and 0 bases at J, leaving 5 bases unmatched. This chain's CDR3 is CASSYGRTGTNYGYTF. Here the CDR3 DNA reads TGTGCCAGCAGTTACGGGAGGACAGGGACTAACTATGGCTACACCTTC.

This clonotype was seen repeatedly, ten times or more. The chain carries TRBV7-9 and TRBJ1-5; 7 nucleotides align to TRBD1. CDR1 and CDR2 from the germline V gene are SEHNR and FQNEAQ (reference sequence). With 3 bases clipped from V and 4 bases from J, the junction kept 6 bases outside the gene matches. The CDR3 loop spans 15 amino acids. This CDR3 reads CASSLGRDRNQPQHF. Here the CDR3 DNA reads TGTGCCAGCAGCTTGGGACGGGACAGAAATCAGCCCCAGCATTTT.

This clonotype was found a few times. The V and J genes are TRBV5-4 and TRBJ2-1; 7 bases agree with TRBD1. Germline V gene data show CDR1 as SGHNT and CDR2 as YYREEE (reference sequence). V shed 4 bases, J shed 3 bases, and the junction held 4 bases outside the gene matches. The CDR3 sequence is 14 residues long. CDR3 DNA: TGTGCCAGCAGCAAAGGGACAGACTACAATGAGCAGTTCTTC. Protein: CASSKGTDYNEQFF.

There are many counts of this clonotype. This sequence joins TRBV11-2 and TRBJ2-5; 9 nucleotides agree with TRBD1. V gave up 5 bases and J gave up 2 bases; unmatched junction bases: 3. Germline V gene sequence: CDR1 SGHAT, CDR2 FQNNGV. CDR3 length: 14 amino acids. CDR3 sequence reads: CASSTDRGQETQYF. The CDR3 DNA sequence: TGTGCCAGCAGCACCGACAGGGGGCAAGAGACCCAGTACTTC.

The chain combines TRBV7-9 with TRBJ2-1; 10 bases are shared with TRBD1. This CDR3 is built from 15 residues. Trimming removed 3 bases from V and 8 bases from J; junction bases left unmatched: 7. In germline, CDR1 is SEHNR, CDR2 FQNEAQ (reference sequence). The chain's CDR3 is CASSFPGQGNYEQFF. As DNA, the CDR3 is TGTGCCAGCAGCTTCCCGGGACAGGGGAACTATGAGCAGTTCTTC.

Ten or more counts support this clonotype. J is TRBJ2-3 and V is TRBV7-2; D not certain. This CDR3 spans 14 amino acids. V was trimmed by 2 bases and J by 4 bases, leaving 10 bases between them. Germline CDR1 is SGHTA and CDR2 is FQGNSA. The CDR3 region has the DNA TGTGCCAGCAGCTTAACGGTAAAATCAGATACGCAGTATTTT. Its translation: CASSLTVKSDTQYF. Supplemented by reference TRBV7-2 and TRBJ2-3, the full variable domain reads GAGVSQSPSNKVTEKGKDVELRCDPISGHTALYWYRQSLGQGLEFLIYFQGNSAPDKSGLPSDRFSAERTGGSVSTLTIQRTQQEDSAVYLCASSLTVKSDTQYFGPGTRLTVL.

This clonotype was recorded many times. V is TRBV7-8 and J is TRBJ2-2, with a tentative D call TRBD2 (5 bases). V was clipped by 2 bases and J by 0 bases, with 10 bases between them. The germline V gene encodes CDR1 SGHVS and CDR2 FQNEAQ. This CDR3 is 16 amino acids long. The CDR3 loop reads CASSLKRTSNTGELFF. As DNA, the CDR3 is TGTGCCAGCAGCTTAAAGAGGACTTCGAACACCGGGGAGCTGTTTTTT.

The chain uses TRBV6-1 and TRBJ2-1; D may match TRBD1 or TRBD2 (5 bases each). The germline V gene encodes CDR1 MNHNS and CDR2 SASEGT. V was cut by 7 bases and J by 7 bases, with 11 bases left in between. This CDR3 is built from 12 residues. The CDR3 is CASTRGLNEQFF. The CDR3 bases are TGTGCCAGCACGAGGGGCTTAAATGAGCAGTTCTTC.

This clonotype was counted ten times or more. The chain uses TRBV20-1 and TRBJ1-2; D is uncertain. Germline CDR1 DFQATT, CDR2 SNEGSKA (reference sequence). The CDR3 spans 10 residues. Written as DNA, the CDR3 is TGCAGCCCCGCCGTCTATGGCTACACCTTC. It translates to CSPAVYGYTF.

The rearrangement links TRBV28 to TRBJ2-4, with D possibly being TRBD2 (5 bases). The V end was cut by 1 base, the J end by 0 bases, with 10 bases between. The CDR3 sequence is 16 residues long. Germline V gene sequence: CDR1 MDHEN, CDR2 SYDVKM. The CDR3: CASSLLEERAKNIQYF. CDR3 sequence (DNA): TGTGCCAGCAGTTTATTGGAGGAACGAGCCAAAAACATTCAGTACTTC. The complete variable domain, with remaining parts taken from reference TRBV28 and TRBJ2-4, reads DVKVTQSSRYLVKRTGEKVFLECVQDMDHENMFWYRQDPGLGLRLIYFSYDVKMKEKGDIPEGYSVSREKKERFSLILESASTNQTSMYLCASSLLEERAKNIQYFGAGTRLSVL.